A few counts support the clone carrying this TCR beta chain. Together with a sample-barcoded 5' primer, a J-beta primer mix was included in a second PCR lasting about 7 to 11 cycles. TCRdb reprocessed the 5' RACE reads with MiXCR, giving one entry per CDR3 protein. The table has more than 1,400,000 distinct CDR3 sequences, around two fifths seen once; the top ten hold roughly 7.9%. These data originate in a study of blood T cells in healthy people across ages. Deletions cut 6 bases from V and 4 bases from J, with 19 bases between. CDR1 SGHRS and CDR2 YFSETQ come from the germline V gene. This CDR3 comprises 15 residues.

Material: blood. The chain employs TRBV5-1 and TRBJ1-1, with D maybe TRBD1 (5 bases). The sequence was obtained from a young woman in good health. The CDR3 bases are TGCGCCAGCAACTCAGGGTCCGGGGGGGGCACTGAAGCTTTCTTT. This encodes CASNSGSGGGTEAFF.